The 28 T cell receptor beta chains below all came from one sample that was sequenced in a study of blood T cell repertoires in COVID-19. Sequencing was performed with immunoSEQ multiplex PCR; in TCRdb, only in-frame clones are kept and a portion is missing. The table lists about 54,000 clones, around 90% of them singletons. Sequencing used peripheral blood. The source is a man in his forties or fifties with COVID-19, enrolled during active disease.

Details on this clone: At one end the junction does not follow the germline gene, possibly because of a read error. The gene calls are TRBV6-5 and TRBJ1-6, with 10 bases lining up with TRBD1. Germline V CDR1 and CDR2: MNHEY, SVGAGI. The CDR3 spans 11 residues. The CDR3 DNA reads TGTGCCAGCACCTCAGGACAGGGGGAATTTTTT. It codes for CASTSGQGEFF.

This chain connects TRBV30 to TRBJ1-1; D possibly corresponds to TRBD1 (6 bases). CDR3 length: 12 residues. Trimming took 5 bases from V and 1 from J, leaving 8 bases between them. CDR1 is GTSNPN, CDR2 SVGIG, per germline (reference sequence). The CDR3 DNA is TGTGCCTGGGACAGGTGGAACACTGAAGCTTTCTTT. Residues: CAWDRWNTEAFF.

The sample holds one count of this clone. The rearrangement links TRBV19 to TRBJ2-7, with 8 bases matching TRBD1. The germline V gene encodes CDR1 LNHDA and CDR2 SQIVND (reference sequence). The CDR3 covers 15 residues. The J segment lost 1 base and the V segment lost 3 bases, leaving 5 bases of the junction unmatched. The CDR3 DNA is TGTGCCAGTAGTATTTCCAGGACAGGGTCCTACGAGCAGTACTTC. Its protein is CASSISRTGSYEQYF.

The rearrangement links TRBV28 to TRBJ1-4; weak D call: TRBD1 (5 bases). The CDR3 runs to 15 residues. The germline V gene encodes CDR1 MDHEN and CDR2 SYDVKM. Trimming stripped 7 bases from V and 0 bases from J, with 12 bases between. CDR3 bases: TGTGCCAGCACAGGGAACGGCGCAACTAATGAAAAACTGTTTTTT. It is translated as CASTGNGATNEKLFF.

The chain uses TRBV6-1 and TRBJ2-1; 8 bases map to TRBD2. Looked up from germline, CDR1 is MNHNS and CDR2 is SASEGT. The CDR3 length is 19 residues. Losses at the gene ends were 0 bases for V and 2 bases for J; bases not matched to a gene: 12. DNA for the CDR3: TGTGCCAGCAGTGAAGCAGGACAGATTGTAGCGGGAACCTACAATGAGCAGTTCTTC. Translated, it gives CASSEAGQIVAGTYNEQFF.

The chain employs TRBV6-5 and TRBJ2-2; D is possibly TRBD1 (6 bases). This CDR3 is 13 amino acids long. V was shortened by 6 bases and J by 6 bases, with 11 bases between the two germline ends. Germline V gene sequence: CDR1 MNHEY, CDR2 SVGAGI. This CDR3 is CASRKQGPGELFF. In DNA form, the CDR3 reads TGTGCCAGCAGAAAACAGGGCCCCGGGGAGCTGTTTTTT.

V and J are TRBV25-1 and TRBJ2-7; D gene uncertain. The germline gives CDR1 MGHDK, CDR2 SYGVNS. The CDR3 runs to 15 residues. Deletions cut 3 bases from V and 3 bases from J, with 15 bases between. The CDR3 spells CASSDSPPSHYEQYF. The CDR3 DNA follows: TGTGCCAGCAGTGATAGCCCCCCAAGCCACTACGAGCAGTACTTC.

This sequence joins TRBV9 and TRBJ2-3; unclear D gene. The germline V gene has CDR1 SGDLS and CDR2 YYNGEE. The CDR3 is 14 residues long. V shed 0 bases and J shed 5 bases, with 10 bases lying between them. CDR3: CASSVEARGDTQYF. The DNA for the CDR3 is TGTGCCAGCAGCGTAGAGGCCAGAGGAGATACGCAGTATTTT.

This chain links TRBV2 with TRBJ2-5; 10 nucleotides agree with TRBD2. Unmatched junction bases numbered 12, after V lost 3 bases and J lost 5 bases. Germline CDR1 reads SNHLY; CDR2 reads FYNNEI. This CDR3 contains 17 residues. The CDR3, as DNA: TGTGCCAGCAGTGATGGTAGGATGGGACTAGCGTATGAGACCCAGTACTTC. This sequence encodes CASSDGRMGLAYETQYF.

The count of this clone is one. This chain uses TRBV6-2 or TRBV6-3 with TRBJ2-7, with 11 bases lining up with TRBD1. The junction had 2 bases not matched to a gene; V was cut back by 5 bases and J by 2 bases. Germline CDR1 and CDR2: MNHEY and SVGEGT. The length of the CDR3 is 14 residues. The CDR3: CASSLGQGAYEQYF. Here the CDR3 DNA reads TGTGCCAGCAGTCTGGGACAGGGGGCCTACGAGCAGTACTTC.

The J gene is TRBJ1-1, the V gene TRBV10-2; 7 nucleotides agree with TRBD1. With 6 bases clipped from V and 1 base from J, the junction kept 8 bases outside the gene matches. Per germline, CDR1 WSHSY and CDR2 SAAADI. The CDR3 loop spans 15 amino acids. CDR3 in DNA: TGCGCCAGCAGGACAGTGACAGGGTCGAACACTGAAGCTTTCTTT. It translates to CASRTVTGSNTEAFF.

The V gene is TRBV7-9, the J gene TRBJ2-5; the D gene is possibly TRBD2 (7 bases). The CDR3 loop spans 15 amino acids. Trimming left V 2 bases short and J 2 bases short, with 12 bases between. CDR1 SEHNR and CDR2 FQNEAQ come from the germline V gene (reference sequence). CDR3 sequence: CASSLIGGRQETQYF. In nucleotides, the CDR3 is TGTGCCAGCAGCTTAATCGGGGGGCGACAAGAGACCCAGTACTTC.

CDR3 residues: CASSHREDEQYF. As DNA, the CDR3 is TGTGCCAGCAGCCACAGGGAAGACGAGCAGTACTTC. The V call is TRBV7-9, the J call TRBJ2-7; D is possibly TRBD1 (6 bases). Germline-derived CDR1 and CDR2 are SEHNR and FQNEAQ (reference sequence). This CDR3 comprises 12 residues. V lost 5 bases and J lost 5, with 10 bases in between.

The rearrangement uses TRBV19 and TRBJ2-5; TRBD1 agrees at 8 bases. V was pared by 4 bases and J by 5 bases, with 3 bases of the junction left unmatched. CDR3 length equals 13 residues. Germline CDR1 reads LNHDA; CDR2 reads SQIVND (reference sequence). The CDR3 coding sequence is TGTGCCAGTAGTACAGGGGGCTACGAGACCCAGTACTTC. Translating gives CASSTGGYETQYF.

The chain joins TRBV10-3 to TRBJ2-7, with 11 bases matching TRBD2. The CDR3 extends over 16 amino acids. V shed 3 bases and J 7 bases; nucleotides not matched to a gene: 11. Germline CDR1 reads ENHRY; CDR2 reads SYGVKD. The CDR3 bases are TGTGCCATCAGTGACCAACTAGCGGGAGATATAGGAGAGCAGTACTTC. Translated, it gives CAISDQLAGDIGEQYF.

This chain links TRBV28 with TRBJ2-1; 11 nucleotides line up with TRBD2. The germline CDR1 and CDR2 sequences are MDHEN and SYDVKM. This CDR3 has 15 amino acids. With V trimmed by 6 bases and J by 8 bases, 9 bases remained unmatched. DNA of the CDR3: TGTGCCAGCAGACCAATAGCGGGAGGGATCGATGAGCAGTTCTTC. Translation: CASRPIAGGIDEQFF.

The rearrangement joins TRBV19 to TRBJ1-1, with TRBD1 matching over 7 bases. The germline V gene has CDR1 LNHDA and CDR2 SQIVND (reference sequence). The CDR3 totals 16 residues. V lost 2 bases, J lost 4 bases, and 10 bases stayed unmatched. CDR3 region: CASSIQSPGGRTEAFF. The CDR3 region has the DNA TGTGCCAGTAGTATACAAAGCCCAGGGGGTCGCACTGAAGCTTTCTTT.

The gene calls are TRBV19 and TRBJ2-7; D remains unclear. Trimming removed 3 bases from V and 0 bases from J, with 12 bases in between. The CDR3 covers 15 residues. Germline CDR1 reads LNHDA; CDR2 reads SQIVND (reference sequence). The CDR3 DNA is TGTGCCAGTAGTATTGGGCTCCCCAACTCCTACGAGCAGTACTTC. The encoded protein is CASSIGLPNSYEQYF.

The chain joins TRBV6-2 or TRBV6-3 to TRBJ1-5; D is possibly TRBD1 (6 bases). The CDR3 length is 16 residues. V shed 0 bases and J shed 3 bases, with 12 bases lying between them. Germline-derived CDR1 and CDR2 are MNHEY and SVGEGT. CDR3 DNA: TGTGCCAGCAGTTACTCGATGAGACAGGTCAATCAGCCCCAGCATTTT. It translates to CASSYSMRQVNQPQHF.

J is TRBJ2-3 and V is TRBV9, with 12 bases that match TRBD1. The ends lost 4 bases at V and 4 bases at J; junction bases unmatched: 7. The CDR3 length is 16 residues. Germline CDR1 reads SGDLS; CDR2 reads YYNGEE. CDR3 coding DNA: TGTGCCAGCAGCCCCCGGGACAGGGGGCGCCCAGATACGCAGTATTTT. Its translation is CASSPRDRGRPDTQYF.

The CDR3 sequence: CASSPLTGQGYGYTF. The CDR3 bases are TGTGCCAGCAGCCCCCTGACAGGGCAGGGCTATGGCTACACCTTC. The chain links TRBV9 to TRBJ1-2; 7 nucleotides line up with TRBD1. The length of the CDR3 is 15 residues. V was pared by 4 bases and J by 4 bases, with 10 bases of the junction left unmatched. Germline CDR1 and CDR2: SGDLS and YYNGEE.

The sample holds one count of this clone. The chain links TRBV28 to TRBJ2-5; 7 positions match TRBD2. The CDR3 covers 14 residues. CDR1 is MDHEN, CDR2 SYDVKM, per germline. Trimming cost V 6 bases and J 3 bases; bases outside gene matches: 7. The CDR3, as DNA: TGTGCCAGCAGCCCCGTGGGGGGGGAAGAGACCCAGTACTTC. Its protein product is CASSPVGGEETQYF.

Here the CDR3 DNA reads TGTGCCAGCAGGACACCCGACGGACTCTATGGCTACACCTTC. It codes for CASRTPDGLYGYTF. The V gene is TRBV2, the J gene TRBJ1-2; D gene unclear. V lost 6 bases to trimming and J lost 4 bases, with 15 bases between them. Germline CDR1 and CDR2: SNHLY and FYNNEI. The CDR3 totals 14 residues.

In this sample, this clone turned up a few times. The chain combines TRBV3-1 (or the pseudogene TRBV3-2) with TRBJ2-7; 8 bases line up with TRBD1. CDR1 is LGHDT and CDR2 is YNNKEL in the germline V gene (reference sequence). The CDR3 length is 13 residues. V was pared by 5 bases and J by 6 bases, with 6 bases of the junction left unmatched. The DNA for the CDR3 is TGTGCCAGCAGCTACAGGACAGGGTTCGAGCAGTACTTC. Its protein product is CASSYRTGFEQYF.

V usage is TRBV10-1 and J usage is TRBJ1-1, with TRBD1 as a possible D gene (6 bases). Trimming took 6 bases from V and 4 from J, leaving 18 bases between them. Germline V gene sequence: CDR1 WNHNN, CDR2 SYGVQD (reference sequence). There are 15 residues in the CDR3. This CDR3 is CASRQGDKEGTEAFF. In nucleotides, the CDR3 is TGCGCCAGCAGACAGGGTGATAAGGAAGGCACTGAAGCTTTCTTT.

This clone has just a few counts. V is TRBV10-3 and J is TRBJ1-3; D remains unclear. Germline CDR1 and CDR2: ENHRY and SYGVKD. Trimming took off 4 bases at V and 11 bases at J, with 18 bases between the two ends. This CDR3 region has 14 residues. As DNA, the CDR3 is TGTGCCATCAGTGCGGCTACACCAAACGGAGCCATATATTTT. This gives the protein CAISAATPNGAIYF.

This chain uses TRBV19 with TRBJ2-1; 9 nucleotides align to TRBD2. The CDR3 runs 15 residues. After removal of 2 bases from V and 10 bases from J, the junction contained 9 bases not matched to a gene. From germline, CDR1 is LNHDA and CDR2 SQIVND (reference sequence). In DNA, the CDR3 is TGTGCCAGTAGTATATCCTCGGGACTAGCCGGGGAGCAGTTCTTC. Encoded protein: CASSISSGLAGEQFF.

The chain joins TRBV19 to TRBJ1-3; D perhaps matches TRBD1 (5 bases). The germline CDR1 and CDR2 sequences are LNHDA and SQIVND (reference sequence). Between the trimmed V and J ends, which lost 5 bases and 0 bases, there was a span of 20 bases. This CDR3 is built from 18 residues. The DNA of the CDR3 is TGTGCCAGTAGTCCCCTCCGAGAGACAGCACTCTCTGGAAACACCATATATTTT. Protein: CASSPLRETALSGNTIYF.